The 19 T cell receptor beta chains in this list originate from one sample, sequenced in a study of blood T cells in healthy people across ages. A J-beta primer mix and a sample-barcoded 5' primer were used in a second PCR of about 6 to 12 cycles. TCRdb reprocessed the 5' RACE reads via MiXCR and lists one record per CDR3 protein. The sample contains over a million distinct CDR3 sequences, 40% to 45% of which appear only once. Sequencing was carried out using blood. The receptor source for this set is a woman aged 55-70 years in good health.

The V and J genes are TRBV11-1 and TRBJ2-5; D uncertain. V was cut by 5 bases and J by 11 bases, with 15 bases left in between. Germline assignment: CDR1 SGHAT and CDR2 FQDESV (reference sequence). The CDR3 runs 12 residues. The CDR3 region is CASSPPNNEQYF. The DNA for the CDR3 is TGTGCCAGCAGCCCCCCTAACAATGAGCAGTACTTC.

In this sample, this clonotype turned up many times. The rearrangement joins TRBV20-1 to TRBJ2-1, with 9 bases that match TRBD2. In germline, CDR1 is DFQATT, CDR2 SNEGSKA (reference sequence). This CDR3 spans 15 amino acids. V dropped 4 bases and J dropped 6; count of bases not matched to a gene: 10. The DNA for the CDR3 is TGCAGTGCTATGGCCCCGGGACTAGCCCCCAATGAGCAGTTCTTC. Amino acid sequence: CSAMAPGLAPNEQFF.

This clonotype was seen a few times. The chain combines TRBV12-3 or TRBV12-4 with TRBJ2-3; D remains unclear. V lost 3 bases, J lost 6 bases, and 19 bases lay in between. CDR3 length: 16 amino acids. The chain's CDR3 is CASSFARAPTSDTQYF. Written as DNA, the CDR3 is TGTGCCAGCAGTTTTGCGCGAGCCCCTACGTCGGATACGCAGTATTTT.

This clonotype occurred a few times. The chain uses TRBV10-3 and TRBJ2-5; 10 bases are a match to TRBD2. Germline trimming cut 10 bases from V and 5 bases from J; bases unmatched to any gene: 7. CDR3 length: 13 amino acids. Germline assignment: CDR1 ENHRY and CDR2 SYGVKD. The CDR3 sequence: CATSSGSEETQYF. DNA for the CDR3: TGTGCCACCTCTAGCGGGAGCGAGGAGACCCAGTACTTC.

This clonotype was detected only a few times. The J gene is TRBJ2-5, the V gene TRBV7-8; possible D gene TRBD1, 6 bases. The germline V and J ends were trimmed by 1 base and 3 bases, with 9 bases remaining between them. The CDR3 consists of 14 residues. CDR1 and CDR2 (germline): SGHVS, FQNEAQ. The CDR3 sequence is CASSLDRVKETQYF. DNA of the CDR3: TGTGCCAGCAGCTTAGACAGGGTTAAAGAGACCCAGTACTTC.

The genes are TRBV7-6 and TRBJ2-5; 8 bases map to TRBD2. The length of the CDR3 is 15 residues. Germline V gene lookup returns CDR1 SGHVS and CDR2 FNYEAQ. The V gene end was trimmed by 5 bases and the J gene end by 1 base; junction bases not matched to a gene: 6. In nucleotides, the CDR3 is TGTGCCAGCAGCCCGACTAGCGAGAGCCAAGAGACCCAGTACTTC. As protein: CASSPTSESQETQYF.

This chain links TRBV4-1 with TRBJ1-2, with unresolved D. V was cut by 0 bases and J by 0 bases, with 5 bases left in between. The CDR3 has 14 amino acids. Germline V gives CDR1 MGHRA, CDR2 YSYEKL. The CDR3: CASSQDLTNYGYTF. The DNA of the CDR3 is TGCGCCAGCAGCCAAGATCTAACTAACTATGGCTACACCTTC.

This clonotype showed up just a few times. The J gene is TRBJ2-1, the V gene TRBV10-3, with 9 bases that match TRBD1. From germline, CDR1 is ENHRY and CDR2 SYGVKD. J gave up 4 bases and V 8 bases, and 6 bases lay outside the gene matches. The CDR3 loop spans 14 amino acids. For the CDR3, the DNA is TGTGCCATCTCCGGGACAGGGCGATACAATGAGCAGTTCTTC. Protein: CAISGTGRYNEQFF.

The chain links TRBV7-9 to TRBJ2-3, with 13 bases identical to TRBD2. CDR3 length: 18 amino acids. Looked up from germline, CDR1 is SEHNR and CDR2 is FQNEAQ (reference sequence). After removal of 6 bases from V and 0 bases from J, the junction contained 9 bases not matched to a gene. CDR3 nucleotides: TGTGCCAGCAGTCATACTAGCGGGAGGGGAGGCAGCACAGATACGCAGTATTTT. Translating gives CASSHTSGRGGSTDTQYF. Using reference TRBV7-9 and TRBJ2-3 for the parts outside the CDR3, the full variable domain is DTGVSQNPRHKITKRGQNVTFRCDPISEHNRLYWYRQTLGQGPEFLTYFQNEAQLEKSRLLSDRFSAERPKGSFSTLEIQRTEQGDSAMYLCASSHTSGRGGSTDTQYFGPGTRLTVL.

This clonotype has a count of ten or more. V usage is TRBV6-1 and J usage is TRBJ1-5; unclear D gene. The CDR3 is made up of 12 amino acids. V was trimmed by 6 bases and J by 2 bases, leaving 5 bases between them. Germline CDR1 reads MNHNS; CDR2 reads SASEGT. CDR3 protein: CASRAGNQPQHF. The CDR3 DNA reads as TGTGCCAGCAGGGCCGGCAATCAGCCCCAGCATTTT.

The chain joins TRBV9 to TRBJ1-6; D remains ambiguous. The germline V and J ends were trimmed by 0 bases and 8 bases, with 15 bases remaining between them. The CDR3 has 16 residues. Germline values: CDR1 SGDLS, CDR2 YYNGEE. CDR3 nucleotides: TGTGCCAGCAGCGTAGATTCCGGCCAGGTCTATTCACCCCTCCACTTT. Translated, it gives CASSVDSGQVYSPLHF.

V and J are TRBV10-2 and TRBJ2-5; D may correspond to TRBD1 or TRBD2 (5 bases each). The CDR3 has 14 amino acids. The germline V gene has CDR1 WSHSY and CDR2 SAAADI. V lost 2 bases, J lost 5 bases, and 12 bases lay in between. The CDR3: CASSEVSAGETQYF. CDR3 sequence (DNA): TGCGCCAGCAGTGAGGTTAGCGCAGGGGAGACCCAGTACTTC.

This sequence joins TRBV27 and TRBJ2-3; TRBD2 agrees at 14 bases. The CDR3 is 14 residues long. The V segment lost 5 bases and the J segment 10 bases; nucleotides outside the gene matches: 5. From germline, CDR1 is MNHEY and CDR2 SMNVEV (reference sequence). CDR3 nucleotides: TGTGCCAGCAGTGCGGGACTAGCGGGAGTAGCGCAGTATTTT. Its protein is CASSAGLAGVAQYF.

The chain links TRBV12-3 or TRBV12-4 to TRBJ1-2; no firm D call. Trimming shortened V by 7 bases and J by 7 bases, and 19 bases separated the two germline ends. This CDR3 is 14 amino acids long. The CDR3 nucleotides are TGTGCCAGCAATGTAAGGGCAGGATGGAGTGGCTACACCTTC. Translated, it gives CASNVRAGWSGYTF.

The genes are TRBV11-2 and TRBJ2-5, with 7 bases aligning to TRBD1. The CDR3 has 16 amino acids. Germline values: CDR1 SGHAT, CDR2 FQNNGV. Losses at the gene ends were 0 bases for V and 5 bases for J; bases not matched to a gene: 9. The CDR3: CASSLDSVDRRETQYF. CDR3 coding DNA: TGTGCCAGCAGCTTAGATTCGGTGGACAGGCGGGAGACCCAGTACTTC.

The sample holds a few counts of this clonotype. The chain joins TRBV7-8 to TRBJ1-1; perhaps TRBD1 as D (6 bases). Germline assignment: CDR1 SGHVS and CDR2 FQNEAQ. This CDR3 is built from 15 residues. V gave up 1 base and J gave up 3 bases, with 12 bases separating them. The CDR3 coding sequence is TGTGCCAGCAGCTTAGAGGACAGCCCAGACACTGAAGCTTTCTTT. Its protein is CASSLEDSPDTEAFF.

This clonotype was observed a handful of times. The chain uses TRBV25-1 and TRBJ2-7; unclear D gene. Germline assignment: CDR1 MGHDK and CDR2 SYGVNS. The CDR3 loop spans 14 amino acids. Trimming took off 0 bases at V and 2 bases at J, with 8 bases between the two ends. CDR3 loop: CASSEYNVPYEQYF. The CDR3 region has the DNA TGTGCCAGCAGTGAATATAATGTACCCTACGAGCAGTACTTC.

V gene TRBV7-9 combines with J gene TRBJ2-1; 11 bases line up with TRBD2. The CDR3 covers 15 residues. CDR1 and CDR2 from the germline V gene are SEHNR and FQNEAQ (reference sequence). J gave up 7 bases and V 3 bases, and 5 bases lay outside the gene matches. The CDR3 spells CASSLTSGIWNEQFF. CDR3 DNA: TGTGCCAGCAGCTTGACTAGCGGGATTTGGAATGAGCAGTTCTTC.

This clonotype was counted at least ten times. The V call is TRBV27, the J call TRBJ2-6, with D unclear. Germline V gives CDR1 MNHEY, CDR2 SMNVEV (reference sequence). The V gene lost 6 bases and the J gene lost 0 bases, with 3 bases spanning the gap. The CDR3 consists of 13 residues. The CDR3 region is CASRSSGANVLTF. DNA for the CDR3: TGTGCCAGCAGAAGCTCTGGGGCCAACGTCCTGACTTTC.